This is a list of T cell receptor beta chains from one sample in a study of control samples from healthy donors and cancer patients. Sequencing was performed with immunoSEQ multiplex PCR; in TCRdb, only in-frame clones are kept and a portion is missing. This table has about 130,000 clones, around 96% appearing once. Sequenced sample: blood. These receptors were collected from a man aged 25 to 40 in good health. CDR3s include the opening cysteine and the closing phenylalanine or tryptophan. D genes are given only for firm matches. Rows may omit the clone size; those that give it use once, few, many or a size class.

D gene: -; V gene: TRBV19; J gene: TRBJ1-1; clone size: -; CDR3 protein: CASSIDLGPGAEAFF; CDR3 DNA: TGTGCCAGTAGTATAGACTTAGGTCCCGGGGCTGAAGCTTTCTTT
D gene: -; V gene: TRBV19; J gene: TRBJ2-1; clone size: -; CDR3 protein: CASSDGFNEQFF; CDR3 DNA: TGTGCCAGTAGCGACGGGTTCAATGAGCAGTTCTTC
D gene: TRBD1; V gene: TRBV10-1; J gene: TRBJ1-1; clone size: -; CDR3 protein: CASSDQRGGYTEAFF; CDR3 DNA: TGCGCCAGCAGTGACCAACGAGGGGGCTACACTGAAGCTTTCTTT
D gene: -; V gene: TRBV29-1; J gene: TRBJ1-1; clone size: -; CDR3 protein: CSVWQVPNTEAFF; CDR3 DNA: TGCAGCGTTTGGCAGGTTCCGAACACTGAAGCTTTCTTT
D gene: -; V gene: TRBV7-9; J gene: TRBJ1-3; clone size: -; CDR3 protein: CASSLNSRSGNTIYF; CDR3 DNA: TGTGCCAGCAGCTTGAACAGCCGCTCTGGAAACACCATATATTTT
D gene: -; V gene: TRBV7-9; J gene: TRBJ1-2; clone size: -; CDR3 protein: CASSLVASDYGYTF; CDR3 DNA: TGTGCCAGCAGCTTAGTAGCCTCCGACTATGGCTACACCTTC
D gene: -; V gene: TRBV9; J gene: TRBJ1-4; clone size: -; CDR3 protein: CASSPRSTNEKLFF; CDR3 DNA: TGTGCCAGCAGCCCCAGGTCAACTAATGAAAAACTGTTTTTT
D gene: -; V gene: TRBV7-9; J gene: TRBJ2-2; clone size: -; CDR3 protein: CASSVLGQQGITGELFF; CDR3 DNA: TGTGCCAGCAGCGTCCTCGGGCAACAGGGAATCACCGGGGAGCTGTTTTTT
D gene: -; V gene: TRBV3-1/TRBV3-2; J gene: TRBJ2-1; clone size: -; CDR3 protein: CASSQDLSNEQFF; CDR3 DNA: TGTGCCAGCAGCCAAGATCTGAGCAATGAGCAGTTCTTC
D gene: -; V gene: TRBV7-3; J gene: TRBJ2-5; clone size: -; CDR3 protein: CASSSGPQETQYF; CDR3 DNA: TGTGCCAGCAGCTCTGGCCCCCAAGAGACCCAGTACTTC
D gene: -; V gene: TRBV3-1/TRBV3-2; J gene: TRBJ2-6; clone size: -; CDR3 protein: CASSGLWGIFSSGANVLTF; CDR3 DNA: TGTGCCAGCAGCGGGCTTTGGGGAATCTTTAGCTCTGGGGCCAACGTCCTGACTTTC
D gene: -; V gene: TRBV27; J gene: TRBJ2-4; clone size: -; CDR3 protein: CASSLLAGQNIQYF; CDR3 DNA: TGTGCCAGCAGTTTACTGGCAGGGCAGAACATTCAGTACTTC
D gene: -; V gene: TRBV4-1; J gene: TRBJ1-4; clone size: -; CDR3 protein: CASSQGQGRVRYEKLFF; CDR3 DNA: TGCGCCAGCAGCCAAGGCCAGGGGCGGGTCCGGTATGAAAAACTGTTTTTT
D gene: -; V gene: TRBV15; J gene: TRBJ1-6; clone size: -; CDR3 protein: CATSRDRSSGRDNSPLHF; CDR3 DNA: TGTGCCACCAGCAGAGATCGATCATCAGGGAGGGATAATTCACCCCTCCACTTT
D gene: TRBD1; V gene: TRBV18; J gene: TRBJ2-1; clone size: -; CDR3 protein: CASSPGQTYNEQFF; CDR3 DNA: TGTGCCAGCTCACCGGGACAGACCTACAATGAGCAGTTCTTC
D gene: -; V gene: TRBV2; J gene: TRBJ1-2; clone size: -; CDR3 protein: CASSNWDNYGYTF; CDR3 DNA: TGTGCCAGCAGCAATTGGGACAACTATGGCTACACCTTC
D gene: -; V gene: TRBV6-2/TRBV6-3; J gene: TRBJ1-4; clone size: -; CDR3 protein: CASSLTPRIRNEKLFF; CDR3 DNA: TGTGCCAGCAGCCTAACACCGAGAATCCGAAATGAAAAACTGTTTTTT
D gene: -; V gene: TRBV18; J gene: TRBJ1-4; clone size: -; CDR3 protein: CASSRQNEKLFF; CDR3 DNA: TGTGCCAGCTCACGACAGAATGAAAAACTGTTTTTT
D gene: -; V gene: TRBV28; J gene: TRBJ1-6; clone size: -; CDR3 protein: CASSLGGGSYNSPLHF; CDR3 DNA: TGTGCCAGCAGTTTAGGCGGGGGGTCCTATAATTCACCCCTCCACTTT
D gene: TRBD1; V gene: TRBV6-2/TRBV6-3; J gene: TRBJ1-6; clone size: -; CDR3 protein: CASSHRGRRSSVNSPLHF; CDR3 DNA: TGTGCCAGCAGTCACAGGGGGCGCCGAAGCTCGGTGAATTCACCCCTCCACTTT
D gene: -; V gene: TRBV9; J gene: TRBJ1-1; clone size: -; CDR3 protein: CASSVGGQPNTEAFF; CDR3 DNA: TGTGCCAGCAGCGTCGGGGGGCAGCCGAACACTGAAGCTTTCTTT
D gene: -; V gene: TRBV28; J gene: TRBJ2-5; clone size: -; CDR3 protein: CASSLNNYQETQYF; CDR3 DNA: TGTGCCAGCAGTTTGAACAACTACCAAGAGACCCAGTACTTC
D gene: -; V gene: TRBV5-4; J gene: TRBJ2-5; clone size: -; CDR3 protein: CASKGQRGRQETQYF; CDR3 DNA: TGTGCCAGCAAGGGGCAAAGGGGTCGGCAAGAGACCCAGTACTTC
D gene: TRBD2; V gene: TRBV18; J gene: TRBJ2-7; clone size: -; CDR3 protein: CASSGGGYEQYF; CDR3 DNA: TGTGCCAGCTCGGGGGGGGGCTACGAGCAGTACTTC
D gene: TRBD1; V gene: TRBV4-3; J gene: TRBJ2-7; clone size: -; CDR3 protein: CASSQALTGAYEQYF; CDR3 DNA: TGCGCCAGCAGCCAAGCCTTGACAGGGGCCTACGAGCAGTACTTC
D gene: -; V gene: TRBV18; J gene: TRBJ1-1; clone size: -; CDR3 protein: CASSPAGEETEAFF; CDR3 DNA: TGTGCCAGCTCACCAGCAGGGGAAGAGACTGAAGCTTTCTTT
D gene: -; V gene: TRBV7-2; J gene: TRBJ1-5; clone size: few; CDR3 protein: CASSSQINRARQPQHF; CDR3 DNA: TGTGCCAGCAGTTCACAGATCAACAGGGCTAGGCAGCCCCAGCATTTT
D gene: TRBD1; V gene: TRBV5-1; J gene: TRBJ1-4; clone size: -; CDR3 protein: CASSPGGINEKLFF; CDR3 DNA: TGCGCCAGCAGCCCAGGGGGTATTAATGAAAAACTGTTTTTT
D gene: TRBD1; V gene: TRBV12-3/TRBV12-4; J gene: TRBJ1-2; clone size: -; CDR3 protein: CASSQGDGYTF; CDR3 DNA: TGTGCCAGCAGTCAGGGGGACGGCTACACCTTC
D gene: -; V gene: TRBV4-1; J gene: TRBJ1-1; clone size: -; CDR3 protein: CASSGGATEAFF; CDR3 DNA: TGCGCCAGCAGCGGGGGGGCCACTGAAGCTTTCTTT
D gene: -; V gene: TRBV18; J gene: TRBJ1-1; clone size: -; CDR3 protein: CASSPPGASNTEAFF; CDR3 DNA: TGTGCCAGCTCACCCCCCGGGGCCTCGAACACTGAAGCTTTCTTT
D gene: TRBD1; V gene: TRBV2; J gene: TRBJ2-7; clone size: -; CDR3 protein: CASIRRGHSYEQYF; CDR3 DNA: TGTGCCAGCATCCGCAGGGGGCACTCCTACGAGCAGTACTTC
D gene: TRBD1; V gene: TRBV29-1; J gene: TRBJ1-1; clone size: -; CDR3 protein: CSVEGTGGLDTEAFF; CDR3 DNA: TGCAGCGTTGAAGGGACAGGGGGTCTTGACACTGAAGCTTTCTTT
D gene: -; V gene: TRBV6-5; J gene: TRBJ2-6; clone size: -; CDR3 protein: CASLSLSGANVLTF; CDR3 DNA: TGTGCCAGTCTGAGCCTCTCTGGGGCCAACGTCCTGACTTTC
D gene: -; V gene: TRBV5-1; J gene: TRBJ2-3; clone size: once; CDR3 protein: CGLTNRAKFTDTQYF; CDR3 DNA: TGCGGCCTAACAAACAGGGCGAAGTTTACAGATACGCAGTATTTT
D gene: -; V gene: TRBV14; J gene: TRBJ1-1; clone size: -; CDR3 protein: CASSQYSTPATEAFF; CDR3 DNA: TGTGCCAGCAGCCAATACTCCACGCCGGCCACTGAAGCTTTCTTT
D gene: TRBD1; V gene: TRBV9; J gene: TRBJ1-4; clone size: -; CDR3 protein: CASSVGQGDTTNEKLFF; CDR3 DNA: TGTGCCAGCAGCGTAGGGCAGGGGGACACAACTAATGAAAAACTGTTTTTT
D gene: -; V gene: TRBV5-6; J gene: TRBJ1-1; clone size: -; CDR3 protein: CASSPRLVQQVTEAFF; CDR3 DNA: TGTGCCAGCAGCCCCCGTCTTGTACAGCAGGTCACTGAAGCTTTCTTT
D gene: -; V gene: TRBV6-5; J gene: TRBJ1-4; clone size: -; CDR3 protein: CASSYVRPATNEKLFF; CDR3 DNA: TGTGCCAGCAGTTACGTGCGCCCGGCGACTAATGAAAAACTGTTTTTT
D gene: -; V gene: TRBV11-3; J gene: TRBJ2-1; clone size: -; CDR3 protein: CASSPSPATNNEQFF; CDR3 DNA: TGTGCCAGCAGCCCCTCTCCCGCCACCAACAATGAGCAGTTCTTC